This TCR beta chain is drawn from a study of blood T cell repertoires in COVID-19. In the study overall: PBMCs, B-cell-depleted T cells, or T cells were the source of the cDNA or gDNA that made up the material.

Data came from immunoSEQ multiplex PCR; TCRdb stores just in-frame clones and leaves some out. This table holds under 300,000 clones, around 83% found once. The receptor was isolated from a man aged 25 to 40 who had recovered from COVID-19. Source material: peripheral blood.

The CDR3 DNA reads as TGTGCCAGCAGGGACACCTCTGGAAACACCATATATTTT. Its protein product is CASRDTSGNTIYF. The chain uses TRBV12-3 or TRBV12-4 and TRBJ1-3; maybe TRBD1 (5 bases). The CDR3 length is 13 residues. Trimming stripped 6 bases from V and 0 bases from J, with 6 bases between.